The 18 T cell receptor beta chains presented below share a single source sample, sequenced in a study of blood T cell repertoires in COVID-19. The assay was immunoSEQ multiplex PCR, and TCRdb's table has in-frame clones only and misses some. The sample records 200,000 to 250,000 clones, 90% being singletons. The sample comprised PBMCs or T cells enriched from blood (not recorded which). Every receptor here comes from a man in his thirties or forties who had been exposed to COVID-19.

The chain employs TRBV2 and TRBJ1-2, with D possibly being TRBD1 (5 bases). CDR1 and CDR2 from the germline V gene are SNHLY and FYNNEI. Trimming left V 11 bases short and J 5 bases short, with 21 bases between. The CDR3 contains 14 residues. The CDR3, as DNA: TGTGCCTGCGCGTCGGGGGGTTATAGGTATGGCTACACCTTC. This gives the protein CACASGGYRYGYTF.

The chain couples TRBV4-1 to TRBJ2-3; 10 bases align to TRBD2. CDR1 is MGHRA, CDR2 YSYEKL, per germline. This CDR3 is built from 16 residues. V lost 4 bases and J lost 3; bases outside the gene matches: 7. The DNA of the CDR3 is TGCGCCAGCAGCCCGTTTTCTAGCGGGGGTACAGATACGCAGTATTTT. Residues: CASSPFSSGGTDTQYF.

The V call is TRBV5-4, the J call TRBJ1-2; D gene unclear. Germline CDR1 reads SGHNT; CDR2 reads YYREEE (reference sequence). Trimming took 0 bases from V and 3 from J, leaving 6 bases between them. This CDR3 has 13 amino acids. In DNA, the CDR3 is TGTGCCAGCAGCTTGGGGCAAGACTATGGCTACACCTTC. Translated: CASSLGQDYGYTF.

The genes are TRBV3-1 (or the pseudogene TRBV3-2) and TRBJ2-7; D remains unclear. This CDR3 is built from 15 residues. The V and J ends lost 1 base and 0 bases respectively, with 10 bases between them. The germline V gene encodes CDR1 LGHDT and CDR2 YNNKEL (reference sequence). CDR3 DNA sequence: TGTGCCAGCAGCCAAGGTTTTACGAGCTCCTACGAGCAGTACTTC. Its translation: CASSQGFTSSYEQYF.

This clone was recorded only once. This chain links TRBV14 with TRBJ2-2, with D possibly matching TRBD1 (5 bases). Trimming took 4 bases from V and 1 from J, leaving 13 bases between them. This CDR3 has 16 residues. Germline-derived CDR1 and CDR2 are SGHDN and FVKESK. In DNA, the CDR3 is TGTGCCAGCAGCCCCCCCAGGGCGGTGAACACCGGGGAGCTGTTTTTT. Protein: CASSPPRAVNTGELFF.

The chain recombines TRBV4-2 with TRBJ1-1, with TRBD1 as a possible D gene (5 bases). The germline V and J ends were trimmed by 2 bases and 1 base, with 11 bases remaining between them. Germline CDR1 and CDR2: LGHNA and YNFKEQ. This CDR3 region has 15 residues. CDR3 in DNA: TGTGCCAGCAGCCAAACCGTTGACAGGAACACTGAAGCTTTCTTT. Its protein is CASSQTVDRNTEAFF.

The chain carries TRBV19 and TRBJ1-6; D is unclear. Germline values: CDR1 LNHDA, CDR2 SQIVND (reference sequence). Trimming left V 9 bases short and J 1 base short, with 10 bases between. The CDR3 runs 14 residues. The CDR3 is CASRGGSYNSPLHF. The CDR3 nucleotides are TGTGCCAGCCGAGGAGGGTCCTATAATTCACCCCTCCACTTT. The variable domain in full, completed from reference TRBV19 and TRBJ1-6, reads DGGITQSPKYLFRKEGQNVTLSCEQNLNHDAMYWYRQDPGQGLRLIYYSQIVNDFQKGDIAEGYSVSREKKESFPLTVTSAQKNPTAFYLCASRGGSYNSPLHFGNGTRLTVT.

The V gene is TRBV19, the J gene TRBJ1-5; TRBD1 matches at 9 bases. The germline V gene encodes CDR1 LNHDA and CDR2 SQIVND (reference sequence). The CDR3 loop spans 14 amino acids. The V and J ends lost 11 bases and 6 bases, in that order; junction bases with no gene match: 11. The CDR3 reads CAASTGGRGQPQHF. The CDR3 DNA sequence: TGTGCCGCCTCTACAGGGGGCAGGGGTCAGCCCCAGCATTTT.

The chain couples TRBV19 to TRBJ1-1, with D perhaps matching TRBD1 (5 bases). The CDR3 spans 15 residues. V dropped 1 base and J dropped 4 bases, with 13 bases sitting between them. CDR1 LNHDA and CDR2 SQIVND come from the germline V gene (reference sequence). CDR3: CASSIGAQVGTEAFF. The CDR3 DNA reads as TGTGCCAGTAGTATAGGGGCACAGGTGGGCACTGAAGCTTTCTTT.

The gene calls are TRBV9 and TRBJ2-3; D ambiguous. The germline gives CDR1 SGDLS, CDR2 YYNGEE. V lost 0 bases and J 4 bases, leaving 12 bases between the germline ends. This CDR3 is built from 15 residues. The CDR3, as DNA: TGTGCCAGCAGCGTAGAACCTCTCGGAGCAGATACGCAGTATTTT. Its translation is CASSVEPLGADTQYF.

V usage is TRBV7-2 and J usage is TRBJ2-3, with D unclear. This CDR3 is 12 amino acids long. Looked up from germline, CDR1 is SGHTA and CDR2 is FQGNSA. The ends were cut back, 5 bases at V and 5 bases at J, with 8 bases in the middle. The CDR3 DNA sequence: TGTGCCAGCAGCCTACTCCGAGATACGCAGTATTTT. Its protein is CASSLLRDTQYF.

The chain combines TRBV24-1 with TRBJ1-2; tentative D call: TRBD1 (5 bases). Germline CDR1 and CDR2: KGHDR and SFDVKD. The CDR3 is made up of 11 amino acids. V dropped 5 bases and J dropped 8 bases, with 8 bases sitting between them. The CDR3 spells CATSAGDGYTF. CDR3 coding DNA: TGTGCCACCAGTGCGGGGGACGGCTACACCTTC.

This clone has a handful of counts. The chain recombines TRBV12-3 or TRBV12-4 with TRBJ1-5; D uncertain. V gave up 6 bases and J gave up 5 bases, with 11 bases separating them. The CDR3 is made up of 13 amino acids. Written as DNA, the CDR3 is TGTGCCAGCAGCCCAGTGTTACATCAGCCCCAGCATTTT. Encoded protein: CASSPVLHQPQHF.

The chain joins TRBV30 to TRBJ1-1; D is undetermined. Trimming removed 0 bases from V and 1 base from J, with 6 bases in between. The CDR3 covers 13 residues. Germline V CDR1 and CDR2: GTSNPN, SVGIG (reference sequence). This CDR3 is CAWSVPGNTEAFF. The CDR3 nucleotides read TGTGCCTGGAGTGTACCAGGGAACACTGAAGCTTTCTTT.

The J gene is TRBJ2-7, the V gene TRBV4-3; TRBD1 matches at 8 bases. The CDR3 totals 22 residues. V gave up 0 bases and J gave up 4 bases; unmatched junction bases: 26. Germline CDR1 is LGHNA and CDR2 is YSLEER. CDR3 sequence reads: CASSQERGGQGGLLALGYEQYF. Written as DNA, the CDR3 is TGCGCCAGCAGCCAAGAGCGAGGTGGACAGGGAGGATTATTAGCATTAGGTTACGAGCAGTACTTC.

This rearrangement joins TRBV11-2 to TRBJ2-3; possibly TRBD2 for D (7 bases). This CDR3 spans 17 amino acids. Germline V gene sequence: CDR1 SGHAT, CDR2 FQNNGV. Trimming stripped 1 base from V and 0 bases from J, with 14 bases between. CDR3 region: CASSLGGGHYSTDTQYF. The DNA for the CDR3 is TGTGCCAGCAGCTTAGGGGGGGGACACTATAGCACAGATACGCAGTATTTT.

The chain is built from TRBV5-4 and TRBJ2-5, with 8 bases aligning to TRBD2. The CDR3 is 17 residues long. Germline CDR1 is SGHNT and CDR2 is YYREEE (reference sequence). The trim removed 4 bases at V and 4 bases at J, leaving 15 bases unmatched. CDR3 amino acids: CASSPGGSGSGGETQYF. The CDR3, as DNA: TGTGCCAGCAGCCCGGGAGGGTCGGGCTCGGGTGGAGAGACCCAGTACTTC.

The chain combines TRBV4-1 with TRBJ2-1; the D is unclear. Deletions cut 4 bases from V and 9 bases from J, with 10 bases between. Germline V gene sequence: CDR1 MGHRA, CDR2 YSYEKL. This CDR3 is built from 12 residues. CDR3 amino acids: CASSRKSTEQFF. DNA for the CDR3: TGCGCCAGCAGCCGAAAGTCTACTGAGCAGTTCTTC.